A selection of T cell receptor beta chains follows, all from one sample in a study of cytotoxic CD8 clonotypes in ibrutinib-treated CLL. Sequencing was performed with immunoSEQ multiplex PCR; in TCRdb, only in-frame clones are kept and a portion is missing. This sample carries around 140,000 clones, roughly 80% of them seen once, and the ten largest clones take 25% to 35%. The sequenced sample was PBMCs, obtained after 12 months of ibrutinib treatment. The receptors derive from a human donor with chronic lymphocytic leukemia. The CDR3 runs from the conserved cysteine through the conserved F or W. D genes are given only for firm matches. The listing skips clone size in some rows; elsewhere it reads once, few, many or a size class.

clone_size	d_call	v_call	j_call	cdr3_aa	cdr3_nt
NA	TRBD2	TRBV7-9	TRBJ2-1	CASSRRLAGGLYNEQFF	TGTGCCAGCAGCAGAAGACTAGCGGGGGGCCTTTACAATGAGCAGTTCTTC
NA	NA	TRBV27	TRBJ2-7	CASSLGRPPGAGGSDEQYF	TGTGCCAGCAGTTTAGGGAGGCCACCTGGGGCAGGGGGTTCAGACGAGCAGTACTTC
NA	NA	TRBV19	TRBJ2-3	CASSIAGFVDTQYF	TGTGCCAGTAGTATCGCTGGTTTCGTAGATACGCAGTATTTT
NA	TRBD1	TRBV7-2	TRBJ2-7	CASSSRDRTYEQYF	TGTGCCAGCAGCTCCCGGGACAGGACCTACGAGCAGTACTTC
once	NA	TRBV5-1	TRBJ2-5	CASTVLGSQQETQYF	TGCGCCAGCACCGTTCTCGGCTCCCAACAAGAGACCCAGTACTTC
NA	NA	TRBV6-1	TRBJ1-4	CASSDRRDIKLFF	TGTGCCAGCAGTGACCGACGCGATATTAAACTGTTTTTT
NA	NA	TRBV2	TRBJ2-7	CASSEARDSSYEQYF	TGTGCCAGCAGTGAAGCGCGGGACAGCTCCTACGAGCAGTACTTC
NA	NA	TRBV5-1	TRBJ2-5	CASSLDRTPSGTQYF	TGCGCCAGCAGCTTGGATCGGACCCCGTCTGGGACCCAGTACTTC
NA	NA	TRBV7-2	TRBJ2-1	CASSSEPPYNEQFF	TGTGCCAGCAGCTCGGAACCCCCCTACAATGAGCAGTTCTTC
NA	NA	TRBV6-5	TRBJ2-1	CASTRGNEQFF	TGTGCCAGCACTAGGGGAAATGAGCAGTTCTTC
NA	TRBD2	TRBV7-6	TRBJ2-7	CASSSTSGGNYEQYF	TGTGCCAGCAGTTCTACTAGCGGGGGAAACTACGAGCAGTACTTC
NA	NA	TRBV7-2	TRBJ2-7	CASSPSGQSYEQYF	TGTGCCAGCAGTCCAAGCGGGCAAAGCTACGAGCAGTACTTC
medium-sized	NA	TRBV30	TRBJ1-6	CAWSVADYNSPLHF	TGTGCCTGGAGTGTAGCCGATTATAATTCACCCCTCCACTTT
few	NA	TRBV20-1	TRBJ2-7	CSANTEYEQYF	TGCAGTGCAAACACGGAGTACGAGCAGTACTTC
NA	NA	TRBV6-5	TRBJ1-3	CASSESRSGNTIYF	TGTGCCAGCAGTGAATCCCGCTCTGGAAACACCATATATTTT
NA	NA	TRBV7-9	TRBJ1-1	CASSFVRADTEAFF	TGTGCCAGCAGCTTTGTCCGGGCTGACACTGAAGCTTTCTTT
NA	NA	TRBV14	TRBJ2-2	CASSPKARVDPGELFF	TGTGCCAGCAGCCCGAAGGCCAGGGTGGACCCCGGGGAGCTGTTTTTT
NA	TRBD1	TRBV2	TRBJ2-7	CASRGTADRYYEQYF	TGTGCCAGCAGAGGGACAGCCGACCGTTACTACGAGCAGTACTTC
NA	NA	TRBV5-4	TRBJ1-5	CASSVGGGGYGQPQHF	TGTGCCAGCAGCGTTGGCGGGGGAGGGTATGGTCAGCCCCAGCATTTT
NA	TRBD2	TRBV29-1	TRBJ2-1	CSAEPRGRESYNEQFF	TGCAGCGCTGAACCTCGCGGGAGGGAGTCCTACAATGAGCAGTTCTTC
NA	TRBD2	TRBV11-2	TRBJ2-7	CASSPWGEGSYEQYF	TGTGCCAGCAGCCCCTGGGGGGAGGGCTCCTACGAGCAGTACTTC
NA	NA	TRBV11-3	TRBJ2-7	CASSLEGNSYEQYF	TGTGCCAGCAGCTTAGAAGGGAACAGCTACGAGCAGTACTTC
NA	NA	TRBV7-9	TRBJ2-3	CASSLTGFDGTDTQYF	TGTGCCAGCAGCCTCACAGGGTTCGATGGCACAGATACGCAGTATTTT
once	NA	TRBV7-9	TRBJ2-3	CASSLISREQYF	TGTGCCAGCAGCCTTATCTCGAGGGAACAGTATTTT
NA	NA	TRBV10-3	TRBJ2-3	CAIRSTGSSTDTQYF	TGTGCCATCAGATCGACAGGCAGTAGCACAGATACGCAGTATTTT
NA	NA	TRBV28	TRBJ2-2	CASSLQFTGELFF	TGTGCCAGCAGTTTACAATTCACCGGGGAGCTGTTTTTT
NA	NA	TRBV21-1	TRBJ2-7	CASSKNPGGPDSYEQYF	TGTGCCAGCAGCAAGAATCCAGGGGGGCCAGACTCCTACGAGCAGTACTTC
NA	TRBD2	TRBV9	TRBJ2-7	CASSGAKTSGGVPYEQYF	TGTGCCAGCAGCGGCGCCAAGACTAGCGGGGGGGTGCCCTACGAGCAGTACTTC
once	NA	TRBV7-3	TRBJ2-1	CASSLGLSAVDNEQFF	TGTGCCAGCAGCTTAGGGCTATCGGCCGTAGACAATGAGCAGTTCTTC
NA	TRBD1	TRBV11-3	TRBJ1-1	CASSLASGGRGTEAFF	TGTGCCAGCAGCTTAGCGTCAGGGGGCCGCGGCACTGAAGCTTTCTTT
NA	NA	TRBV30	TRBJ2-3	CAWGWTVGAGTDTQYF	TGTGCCTGGGGCTGGACAGTAGGGGCGGGCACAGATACGCAGTATTTT
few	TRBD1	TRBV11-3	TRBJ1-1	CASSLTGGLTEAFF	TGTGCCAGCAGCTTAACAGGGGGACTCACTGAAGCTTTCTTT
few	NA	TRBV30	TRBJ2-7	CAWSPSGRHEQYF	TGTGCCTGGAGCCCCTCGGGGCGCCACGAGCAGTACTTC
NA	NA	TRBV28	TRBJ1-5	CASSSHQGWSQPQHF	TGTGCCAGCAGTTCACACCAGGGGTGGAGTCAGCCCCAGCATTTT
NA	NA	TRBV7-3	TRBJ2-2	CASSLTRGGELFF	TGTGCCAGCAGCTTAACGAGGGGCGGGGAGCTGTTTTTT
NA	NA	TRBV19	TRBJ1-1	CASSIIDQGKYTEAFF	TGTGCCAGTAGTATAATCGACCAGGGAAAATACACTGAAGCTTTCTTT
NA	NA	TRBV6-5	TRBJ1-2	CASSYVTDQYGYTF	TGTGCCAGCAGTTACGTCACAGACCAATATGGCTACACCTTC
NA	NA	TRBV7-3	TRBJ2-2	CASSLSMTGELFF	TGTGCCAGCAGCTTGTCGATGACCGGGGAGCTGTTTTTT
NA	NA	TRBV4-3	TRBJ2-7	CASSQVVAYEQYF	TGCGCCAGCAGCCAAGTTGTGGCCTACGAGCAGTACTTC
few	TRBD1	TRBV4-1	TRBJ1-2	CASSPQGQGYGYTF	TGCGCCAGCAGCCCCCAGGGACAGGGCTATGGCTACACCTTC
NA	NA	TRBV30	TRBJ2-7	CAWGKNREINYEQYF	TGTGCCTGGGGCAAAAACAGAGAAATTAACTACGAGCAGTACTTC
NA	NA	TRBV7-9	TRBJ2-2	CASSPSVGTGELFF	TGTGCCAGCAGCCCGTCCGTAGGGACCGGGGAGCTGTTTTTT
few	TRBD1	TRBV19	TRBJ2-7	CASSGPGRGLSYEQYF	TGTGCCAGTAGTGGGCCCGGCAGGGGGCTTTCCTACGAGCAGTACTTC
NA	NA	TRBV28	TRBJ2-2	CASKQKGSGNTGELFF	TGTGCCAGCAAACAAAAAGGGTCAGGGAACACCGGGGAGCTGTTTTTT
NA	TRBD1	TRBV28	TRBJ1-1	CASDPRGRVNTEAFF	TGTGCCAGTGATCCCAGGGGGCGAGTGAACACTGAAGCTTTCTTT
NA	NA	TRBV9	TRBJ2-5	CASSVGARETQYF	TGTGCCAGCAGCGTAGGAGCTCGGGAGACCCAGTACTTC
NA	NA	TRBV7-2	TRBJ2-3	CASSPRLSTDTQYF	TGTGCCAGCAGCCCAAGACTGAGCACAGATACGCAGTATTTT
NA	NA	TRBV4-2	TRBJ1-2	CASSRGGLDYGYTF	TGTGCCAGCAGCCGGGGGGGGCTCGACTATGGCTACACCTTC
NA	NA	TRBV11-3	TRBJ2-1	CASSSGDWPRSDEQFF	TGTGCCAGCAGCTCTGGGGACTGGCCTCGGAGTGATGAGCAGTTCTTC
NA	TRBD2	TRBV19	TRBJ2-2	CASSIEGSGGHTGELFF	TGTGCCAGTAGTATAGAAGGGAGCGGGGGCCACACCGGGGAGCTGTTTTTT
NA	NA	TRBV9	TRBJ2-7	CASSVGRTSGDEQYF	TGTGCCAGCAGCGTAGGGCGCACGTCCGGTGACGAGCAGTACTTC
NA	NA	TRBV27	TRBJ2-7	CASSPGEGAYEQYF	TGTGCCAGCAGTCCCGGCGAGGGGGCCTACGAGCAGTACTTC
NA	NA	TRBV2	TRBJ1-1	CARTDGIMNTEAFF	TGTGCCAGGACGGACGGAATCATGAACACTGAAGCTTTCTTT
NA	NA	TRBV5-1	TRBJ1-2	CASSLDRAGGYTF	TGCGCCAGCAGCTTGGACAGGGCGGGGGGCTACACCTTC
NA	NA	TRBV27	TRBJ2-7	CASQLSGTLSAYEQYF	TGTGCCAGCCAACTCTCCGGGACTTTATCCGCCTACGAGCAGTACTTC
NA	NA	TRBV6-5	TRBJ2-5	CASSYSSRWETQYF	TGTGCCAGCAGTTACTCGTCCCGCTGGGAGACCCAGTACTTC
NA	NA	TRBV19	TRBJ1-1	CASSTGDIGAFF	TGTGCCAGTAGTACGGGGGACATTGGAGCTTTCTTT
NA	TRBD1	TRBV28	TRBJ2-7	CASSSRTGGTYEQYF	TGTGCCAGCAGTTCACGGACAGGAGGAACCTACGAGCAGTACTTC
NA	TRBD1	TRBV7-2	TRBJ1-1	CASSQSGQGATEAFF	TGTGCCAGCAGCCAGTCCGGACAGGGGGCAACTGAAGCTTTCTTT